This T cell receptor (beta chain) was recovered during a study of blood T cell repertoires in COVID-19. Whole-study context: Some COVID-19 samples were acute and others convalescent; all came from the United States, Italy and Spain. Sample material is recorded as cDNA or gDNA derived from T cells, B-cell-depleted T cells, or PBMCs.

Sequencing used immunoSEQ multiplex PCR; TCRdb keeps in-frame clones, though not all of them. The sample carries 260,000 or so clones, over 75% recorded once. V lost 9 bases to trimming and J lost 3 bases; unmatched junction nucleotides: 12. There are 17 residues in the CDR3. Germline CDR1 reads KGHDR; CDR2 reads SFDVKD. Material: peripheral blood. The genes are TRBV24-1 and TRBJ2-7; 14 bases are shared with TRBD2. The sequence came from a human donor in a cohort sampled during active COVID-19. CDR3 DNA: TGTGCCACCCTAAGGACGGGACTAGCGGGAGTCCTCTACGAGCAGTACTTC. Translated: CATLRTGLAGVLYEQYF.